Each of the 3 T cell receptor beta chains below was sequenced from the same sample in a study of T cells expressing NK-cell markers. After re-calling the 5' RACE reads, TCRdb lists one entry per CDR3 protein, DNA absent. The listing records about 540,000 distinct CDR3 sequences. The sample taken for sequencing was blood T cells: a sorted CD56 or NKG2C T cell subset, CD4+ or CD8+ T cells, or bulk PBMC T cells (not recorded which). Receptors originate from a man younger than 30 in good health.

V gene TRBV11-3 combines with J gene TRBJ2-1. Germline lookup yields CDR1 SGHNT and CDR2 YENEEA. This CDR3 comprises 13 residues. CDR3 sequence: CASTKRSYNEQFF.

The V gene is TRBV20-1, the J gene TRBJ1-1; TCRdb lists TRBD1, though no DNA is available to test this call. Germline V lookup: CDR1 DFQATT, CDR2 SNEGSKA (reference sequence). The CDR3 length is 13 residues. CDR3 sequence reads: CSASGGPNTEAFF.

The chain joins TRBV21-1 to TRBJ2-7. TRBV21-1 is deemed a pseudogene. This CDR3 is 13 amino acids long. CDR3 protein: CASTNTSAYEQYF.